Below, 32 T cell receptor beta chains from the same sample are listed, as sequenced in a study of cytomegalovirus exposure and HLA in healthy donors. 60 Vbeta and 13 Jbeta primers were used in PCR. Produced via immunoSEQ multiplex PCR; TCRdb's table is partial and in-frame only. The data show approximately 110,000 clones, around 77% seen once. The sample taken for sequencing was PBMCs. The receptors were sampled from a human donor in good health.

CDR3 protein: CATSRERDRVEKLFF. The DNA of the CDR3 is TGTGCCACCAGCAGAGAAAGGGACAGAGTCGAAAAACTGTTTTTT. The genes are TRBV15 and TRBJ1-4; 7 positions match TRBD1. Germline-derived CDR1 and CDR2 are LNHNV and YYDKDF (reference sequence). V dropped 0 bases and J dropped 8; count of bases not matched to a gene: 6. This CDR3 spans 15 amino acids.

The CDR3 DNA sequence: TGTGCCAGCAGCCCTAGCGGGAGGGACACCGGGGAGCTGTTTTTT. Encoded protein: CASSPSGRDTGELFF. The chain couples TRBV7-9 to TRBJ2-2; 12 bases line up with TRBD2. In germline, CDR1 is SEHNR, CDR2 FQNEAQ (reference sequence). The J segment lost 3 bases and the V segment lost 5 bases, leaving 1 base of the junction unmatched. The CDR3 loop spans 15 amino acids.

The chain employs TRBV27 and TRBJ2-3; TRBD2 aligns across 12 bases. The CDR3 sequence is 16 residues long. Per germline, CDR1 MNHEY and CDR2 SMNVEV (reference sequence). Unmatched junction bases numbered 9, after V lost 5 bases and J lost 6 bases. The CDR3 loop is CASSPRTSGASDTQYF. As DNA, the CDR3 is TGTGCCAGCAGTCCTCGGACTAGCGGGGCATCCGATACGCAGTATTTT.

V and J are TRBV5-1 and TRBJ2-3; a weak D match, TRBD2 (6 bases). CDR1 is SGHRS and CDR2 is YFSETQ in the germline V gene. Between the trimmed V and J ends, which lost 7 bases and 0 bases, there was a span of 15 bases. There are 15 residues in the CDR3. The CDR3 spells CASGLTGDSTDTQYF. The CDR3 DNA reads TGCGCCAGCGGTTTAACGGGGGATAGCACAGATACGCAGTATTTT.

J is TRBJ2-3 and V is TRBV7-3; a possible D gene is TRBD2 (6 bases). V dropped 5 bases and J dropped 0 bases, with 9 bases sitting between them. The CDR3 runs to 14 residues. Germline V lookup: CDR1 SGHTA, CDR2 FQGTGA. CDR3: CASSLEGSTDTQYF. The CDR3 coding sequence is TGTGCCAGCAGCCTGGAGGGTAGCACAGATACGCAGTATTTT.

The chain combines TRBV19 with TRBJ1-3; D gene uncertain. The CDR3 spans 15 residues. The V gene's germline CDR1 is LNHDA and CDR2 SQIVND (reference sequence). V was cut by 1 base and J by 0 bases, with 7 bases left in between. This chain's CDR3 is CASSIVHSSGNTIYF. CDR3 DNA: TGTGCCAGTAGTATAGTACATTCCTCTGGAAACACCATATATTTT. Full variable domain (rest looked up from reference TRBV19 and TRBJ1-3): DGGITQSPKYLFRKEGQNVTLSCEQNLNHDAMYWYRQDPGQGLRLIYYSQIVNDFQKGDIAEGYSVSREKKESFPLTVTSAQKNPTAFYLCASSIVHSSGNTIYFGEGSWLTVV.

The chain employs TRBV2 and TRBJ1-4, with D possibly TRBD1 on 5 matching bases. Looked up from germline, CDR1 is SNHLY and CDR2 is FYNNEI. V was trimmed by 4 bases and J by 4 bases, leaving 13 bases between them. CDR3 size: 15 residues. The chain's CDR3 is CASSGPFGGNEKLFF. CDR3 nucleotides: TGTGCCAGCAGTGGGCCGTTCGGGGGTAATGAAAAACTGTTTTTT.

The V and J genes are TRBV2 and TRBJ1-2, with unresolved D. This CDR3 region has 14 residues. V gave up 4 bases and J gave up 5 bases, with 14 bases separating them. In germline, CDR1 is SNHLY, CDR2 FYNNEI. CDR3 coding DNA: TGTGCCAGCAGTGTTGAAACTCGGGGATATGGCTACACCTTC. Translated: CASSVETRGYGYTF.

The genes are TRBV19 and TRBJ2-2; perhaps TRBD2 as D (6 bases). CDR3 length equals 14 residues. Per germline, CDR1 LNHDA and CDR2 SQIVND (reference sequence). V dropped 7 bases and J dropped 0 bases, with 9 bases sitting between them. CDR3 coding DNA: TGTGCCAGTATTAGCGGAGCGAACACCGGGGAGCTGTTTTTT. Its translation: CASISGANTGELFF. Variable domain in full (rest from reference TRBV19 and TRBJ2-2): DGGITQSPKYLFRKEGQNVTLSCEQNLNHDAMYWYRQDPGQGLRLIYYSQIVNDFQKGDIAEGYSVSREKKESFPLTVTSAQKNPTAFYLCASISGANTGELFFGEGSRLTVL.

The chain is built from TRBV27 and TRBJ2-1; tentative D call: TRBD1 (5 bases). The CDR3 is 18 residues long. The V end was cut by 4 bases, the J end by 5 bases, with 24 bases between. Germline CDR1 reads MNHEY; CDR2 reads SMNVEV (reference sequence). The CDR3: CASSYNPSTAGSNNEQFF. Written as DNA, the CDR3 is TGTGCCAGCAGTTATAACCCCTCGACAGCCGGATCGAACAATGAGCAGTTCTTC.

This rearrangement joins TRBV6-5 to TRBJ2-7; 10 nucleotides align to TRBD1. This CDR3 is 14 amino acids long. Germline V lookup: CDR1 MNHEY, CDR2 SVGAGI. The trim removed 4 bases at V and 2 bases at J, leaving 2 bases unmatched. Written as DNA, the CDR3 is TGTGCCAGCAGTTTGGGACAGGGGCCCTACGAGCAGTACTTC. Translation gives CASSLGQGPYEQYF.

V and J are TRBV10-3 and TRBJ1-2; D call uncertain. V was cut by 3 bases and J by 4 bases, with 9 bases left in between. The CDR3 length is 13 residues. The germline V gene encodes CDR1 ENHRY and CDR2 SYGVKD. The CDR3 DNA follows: TGTGCCATCAGTGAATACAGCTCCTATGGCTACACCTTC. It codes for CAISEYSSYGYTF.

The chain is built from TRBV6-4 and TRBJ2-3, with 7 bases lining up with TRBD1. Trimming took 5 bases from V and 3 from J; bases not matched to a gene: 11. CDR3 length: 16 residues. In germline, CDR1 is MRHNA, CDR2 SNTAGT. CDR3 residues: CASSRTGLGGTDTQYF. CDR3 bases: TGTGCCAGCAGTCGGACAGGCCTAGGTGGAACAGATACGCAGTATTTT.

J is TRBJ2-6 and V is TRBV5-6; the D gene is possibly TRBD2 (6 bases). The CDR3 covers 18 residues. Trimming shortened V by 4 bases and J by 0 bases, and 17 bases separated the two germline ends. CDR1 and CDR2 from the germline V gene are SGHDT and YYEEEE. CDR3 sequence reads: CASSPGTSLRSGANVLTF. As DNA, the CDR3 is TGTGCCAGCAGCCCAGGGACTTCTCTTCGCTCTGGGGCCAACGTCCTGACTTTC.

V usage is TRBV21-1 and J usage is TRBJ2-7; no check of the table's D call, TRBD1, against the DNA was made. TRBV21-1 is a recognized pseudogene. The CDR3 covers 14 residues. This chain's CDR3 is CASSNGQGRDEQYF. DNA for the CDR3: TGTGCCAGCAGCAATGGACAGGGCAGAGACGAGCAGTACTTC.

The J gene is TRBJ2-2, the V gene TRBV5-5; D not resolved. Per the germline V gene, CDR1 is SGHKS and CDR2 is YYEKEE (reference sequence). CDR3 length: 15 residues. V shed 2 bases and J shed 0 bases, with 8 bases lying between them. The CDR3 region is CASSLFSPNTGELFF. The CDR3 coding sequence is TGTGCCAGCAGCTTATTCTCCCCGAACACCGGGGAGCTGTTTTTT.

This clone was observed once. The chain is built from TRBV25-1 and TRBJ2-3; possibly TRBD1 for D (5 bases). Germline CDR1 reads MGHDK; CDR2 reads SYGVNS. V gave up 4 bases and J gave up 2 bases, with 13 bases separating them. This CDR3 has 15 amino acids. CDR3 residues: CASSVPRAPTDTQYF. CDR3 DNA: TGTGCCAGCAGTGTCCCCAGGGCCCCCACAGATACGCAGTATTTT.

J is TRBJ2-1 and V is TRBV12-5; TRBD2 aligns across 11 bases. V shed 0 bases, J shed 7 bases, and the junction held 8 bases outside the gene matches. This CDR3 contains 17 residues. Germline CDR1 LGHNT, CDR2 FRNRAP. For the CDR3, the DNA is TGTGCTAGTGGTTTGGTACTCGCTAGCGGGAGGCCTAATGAGCAGTTCTTC. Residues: CASGLVLASGRPNEQFF. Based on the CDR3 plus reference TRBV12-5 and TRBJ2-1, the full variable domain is DARVTQTPRHKVTEMGQEVTMRCQPILGHNTVFWYRQTMMQGLELLAYFRNRAPLDDSGMPKDRFSAEMPDATLATLKIQPSEPRDSAVYFCASGLVLASGRPNEQFFGPGTRLTVL.

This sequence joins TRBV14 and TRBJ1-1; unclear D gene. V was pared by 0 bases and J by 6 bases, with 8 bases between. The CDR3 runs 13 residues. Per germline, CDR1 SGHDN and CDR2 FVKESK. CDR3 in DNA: TGTGCCAGCAGCCAAGATTTAACATCTGAAGCTTTCTTT. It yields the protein CASSQDLTSEAFF.

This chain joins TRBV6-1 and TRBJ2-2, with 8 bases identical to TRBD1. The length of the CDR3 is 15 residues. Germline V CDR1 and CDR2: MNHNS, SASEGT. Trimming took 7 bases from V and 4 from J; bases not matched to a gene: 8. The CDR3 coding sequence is TGTGCCAGCAAGAGACAGGGGCAGAGCACCGGGGAGCTGTTTTTT. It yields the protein CASKRQGQSTGELFF.

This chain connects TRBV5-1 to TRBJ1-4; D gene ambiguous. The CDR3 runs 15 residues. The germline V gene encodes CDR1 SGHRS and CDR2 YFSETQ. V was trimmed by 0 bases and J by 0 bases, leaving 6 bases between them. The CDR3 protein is CASSLGSATNEKLFF. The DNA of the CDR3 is TGCGCCAGCAGCTTGGGGAGTGCAACTAATGAAAAACTGTTTTTT.

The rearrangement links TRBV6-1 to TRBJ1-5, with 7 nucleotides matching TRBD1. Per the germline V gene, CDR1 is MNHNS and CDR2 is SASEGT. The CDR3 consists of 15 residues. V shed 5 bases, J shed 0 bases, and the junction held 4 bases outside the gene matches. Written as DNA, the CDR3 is TGTGCCAGCAGTCCACGGGACAGTAGCAATCAGCCCCAGCATTTT. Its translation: CASSPRDSSNQPQHF.

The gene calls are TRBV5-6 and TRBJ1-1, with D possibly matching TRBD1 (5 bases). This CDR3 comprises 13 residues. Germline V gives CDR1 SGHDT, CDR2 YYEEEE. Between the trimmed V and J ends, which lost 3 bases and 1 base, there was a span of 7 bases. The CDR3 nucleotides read TGTGCCAGCAGCTACAGGCCGAACACTGAAGCTTTCTTT. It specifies CASSYRPNTEAFF.

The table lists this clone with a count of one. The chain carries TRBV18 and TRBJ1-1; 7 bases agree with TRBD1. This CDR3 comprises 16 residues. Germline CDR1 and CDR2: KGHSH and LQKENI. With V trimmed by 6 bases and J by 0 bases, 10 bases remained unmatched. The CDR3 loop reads CASSGWTGDLNTEAFF. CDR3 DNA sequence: TGTGCCAGCTCTGGGTGGACAGGCGACTTGAACACTGAAGCTTTCTTT.

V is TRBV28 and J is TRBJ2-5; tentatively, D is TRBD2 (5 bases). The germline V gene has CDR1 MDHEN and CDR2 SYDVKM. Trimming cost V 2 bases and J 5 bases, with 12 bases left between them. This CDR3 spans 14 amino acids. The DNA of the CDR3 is TGTGCCAGCAGTTTAGGAAGGAGGAGGGAGACCCAGTACTTC. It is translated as CASSLGRRRETQYF.

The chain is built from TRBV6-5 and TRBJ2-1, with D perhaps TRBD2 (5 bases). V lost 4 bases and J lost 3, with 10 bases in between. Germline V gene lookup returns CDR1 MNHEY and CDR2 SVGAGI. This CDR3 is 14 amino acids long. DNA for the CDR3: TGTGCCAGCAGTTTTCGGGGAGTCTACAATGAGCAGTTCTTC. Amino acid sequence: CASSFRGVYNEQFF.

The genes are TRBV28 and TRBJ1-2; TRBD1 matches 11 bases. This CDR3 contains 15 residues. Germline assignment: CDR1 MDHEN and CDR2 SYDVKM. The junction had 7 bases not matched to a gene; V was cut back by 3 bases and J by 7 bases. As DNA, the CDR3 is TGTGCCAGCAGTTTCACCGGGACAGGGGGTGGTGGCTACACCTTC. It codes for CASSFTGTGGGGYTF.

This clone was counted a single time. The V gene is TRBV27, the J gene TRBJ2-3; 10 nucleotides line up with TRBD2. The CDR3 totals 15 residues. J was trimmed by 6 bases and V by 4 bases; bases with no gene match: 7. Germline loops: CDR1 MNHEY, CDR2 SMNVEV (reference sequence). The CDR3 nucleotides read TGTGCCAGCAGTTCATTAGCGGGAGGCCCGGATACGCAGTATTTT. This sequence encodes CASSSLAGGPDTQYF.

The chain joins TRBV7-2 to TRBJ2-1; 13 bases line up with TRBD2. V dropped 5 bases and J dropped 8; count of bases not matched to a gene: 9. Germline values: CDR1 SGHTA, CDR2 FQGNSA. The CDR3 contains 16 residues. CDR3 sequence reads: CASSAILAGGPDEQFF. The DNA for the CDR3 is TGTGCCAGCAGCGCTATACTAGCGGGAGGGCCGGATGAGCAGTTCTTC.

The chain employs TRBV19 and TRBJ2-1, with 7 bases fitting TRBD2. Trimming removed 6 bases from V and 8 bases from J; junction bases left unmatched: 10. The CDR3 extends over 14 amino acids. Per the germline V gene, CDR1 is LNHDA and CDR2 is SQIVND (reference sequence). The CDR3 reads CASSPAGRLYEQFF. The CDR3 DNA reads TGTGCCAGTAGCCCAGCGGGAAGGTTATATGAGCAGTTCTTC.

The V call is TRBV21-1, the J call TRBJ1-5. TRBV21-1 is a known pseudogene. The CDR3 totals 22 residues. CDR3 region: CASSSQFRVGECNSFDNQPQHF. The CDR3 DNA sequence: TGTGCCAGCAGCTCGCAATTCCGGGTAGGAGAATGTAATAGCTTTGACAATCAGCCCCAGCATTTT.

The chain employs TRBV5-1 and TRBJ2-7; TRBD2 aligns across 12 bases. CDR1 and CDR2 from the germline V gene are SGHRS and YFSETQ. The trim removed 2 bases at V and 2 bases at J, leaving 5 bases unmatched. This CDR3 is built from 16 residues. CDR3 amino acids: CASSFWTSGKAYEQYF. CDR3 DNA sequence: TGCGCCAGCAGCTTTTGGACTAGCGGGAAGGCCTACGAGCAGTACTTC.